These 30 T cell receptor beta chains came from one sample sequenced in a study of human T cells and chemical hapten exposure. TCRdb ran MiXCR on the RACE reads and lists one entry per CDR3 protein. The table has 90,000 to 110,000 distinct CDR3 sequences, more than 7% seen once. Time point reported: patch test 2, 6 weeks after DPC sensitization. The treatment was: therapeutic diphenylcyclopropenone sensitization with weekly scalp DPC. Sample: whole blood, taken in connection with sensitization to the hapten diphenylcyclopropenone (DPC). The receptor source for this set is a woman in her thirties or forties with alopecia areata. Some clones in this sample may be carry-over from other donors' samples.

This clonotype was counted only a few times. The V and J genes are TRBV6-1 and TRBJ1-6, with a possible D match to TRBD1 (6 bases). V was shortened by 4 bases and J by 5 bases, with 9 bases between the two germline ends. CDR1 is MNHNS and CDR2 is SASEGT in the germline V gene. The CDR3 sequence is 14 residues long. The CDR3 protein is CASSATGNNSPLHF. The CDR3 DNA is TGTGCCAGCAGTGCTACAGGGAATAATTCACCCCTCCACTTT.

V gene TRBV20-1 combines with J gene TRBJ2-7, with no clear D. The V and J ends lost 6 bases and 6 bases respectively, with 15 bases between them. The CDR3 is made up of 12 amino acids. Germline-derived CDR1 and CDR2 are DFQATT and SNEGSKA (reference sequence). CDR3 sequence (DNA): TGCAGTGCCGACAACCCCCTAGGCGAGCAGTACTTC. It is translated as CSADNPLGEQYF.

The chain uses TRBV7-2 and TRBJ1-2; 9 nucleotides match TRBD1. V shed 1 base, J shed 7 bases, and the junction held 4 bases outside the gene matches. This CDR3 is 14 amino acids long. The germline gives CDR1 SGHTA, CDR2 FQGNSA. The CDR3 sequence: CASSLVQGAGGYTF. CDR3 nucleotide sequence: TGTGCCAGCAGCTTAGTACAGGGGGCAGGTGGCTACACCTTC.

V and J are TRBV4-1 and TRBJ2-5; D uncertain. CDR1 is MGHRA, CDR2 YSYEKL, per germline. Deletions cut 3 bases from V and 5 bases from J, with 10 bases between. This CDR3 spans 13 amino acids. The CDR3 is CASSHAFVETQYF. In DNA, the CDR3 is TGCGCCAGCAGCCACGCCTTCGTGGAGACCCAGTACTTC.

This clonotype was picked up a small number of times. The rearrangement links TRBV3-1 to TRBJ2-3, with TRBD2 matching 8 bases. CDR3 length: 16 amino acids. CDR1 is LGHDT and CDR2 is YNNKEL in the germline V gene (reference sequence). The V and J ends lost 2 bases and 3 bases, in that order; junction bases with no gene match: 7. This chain's CDR3 is CASSQWLAGFTDTQYF. CDR3 bases: TGTGCCAGCAGCCAATGGCTAGCGGGTTTTACAGATACGCAGTATTTT.

This clonotype was seen only a few times. CDR3 loop: CASSLGDRGDEQYF. The CDR3 DNA reads TGTGCCAGCAGCTTAGGGGACAGGGGGGACGAGCAGTACTTC. This chain uses TRBV7-2 with TRBJ2-7; 11 positions agree with TRBD1. Germline values: CDR1 SGHTA, CDR2 FQGNSA. V lost 1 base to trimming and J lost 5 bases; unmatched junction nucleotides: 1. The CDR3 totals 14 residues.

DNA of the CDR3: TGTGCCAGCAGCTTCGTGGGGGGCAAAGGGGTTCGGTTGACCCAGTACTTC. This codes for CASSFVGGKGVRLTQYF. The chain is built from TRBV7-8 and TRBJ2-5; either TRBD1 or TRBD2 may fit D (6 bases each). CDR3 length: 17 residues. V gave up 3 bases and J gave up 7 bases, with 24 bases separating them. CDR1 is SGHVS and CDR2 is FQNEAQ in the germline V gene.

This clonotype was seen a handful of times. V gene TRBV7-2 combines with J gene TRBJ2-1, with unresolved D. The ends were cut back, 1 base at V and 3 bases at J, with 13 bases in the middle. The CDR3 loop spans 16 amino acids. Per the germline V gene, CDR1 is SGHTA and CDR2 is FQGNSA. The DNA for the CDR3 is TGTGCCAGCAGCTTAGTATTAAATCAGAACTACAATGAGCAGTTCTTC. Translating it yields CASSLVLNQNYNEQFF.

This clonotype has a count of ten or more. The gene calls are TRBV12-3 or TRBV12-4 and TRBJ2-1; D gene ambiguous. Trimming removed 7 bases at V and 8 bases at J, with 18 bases between. The CDR3 length is 14 residues. The CDR3 region has the DNA TGTGCCAGCACCATGGGTGGCCGAGGCGATGAGCAGTTCTTC. Translation: CASTMGGRGDEQFF.

This clonotype was counted between two and nine times. This sequence joins TRBV19 and TRBJ2-7; the D is unclear. This CDR3 has 17 amino acids. Trimming shortened V by 1 base and J by 3 bases, and 19 bases separated the two germline ends. Germline-derived CDR1 and CDR2 are LNHDA and SQIVND (reference sequence). CDR3 DNA sequence: TGTGCCAGTAGTATAGTTGGTTGGGATATCTTGGGCTACGAGCAGTACTTC. This translates into CASSIVGWDILGYEQYF.

This clonotype appeared many times. J is TRBJ2-7 and V is TRBV28; D remains unclear. The CDR3 is 13 amino acids. The germline gives CDR1 MDHEN, CDR2 SYDVKM. The V gene lost 6 bases and the J gene lost 0 bases, with 9 bases spanning the gap. The chain's CDR3 is CASSQFPSYEQYF. CDR3 bases: TGTGCCAGCAGCCAATTCCCCTCCTACGAGCAGTACTTC.

This chain uses TRBV6-2 or TRBV6-3 with TRBJ2-7; possibly TRBD2 for D (6 bases). The CDR3 length is 15 residues. Germline V lookup: CDR1 MNHEY, CDR2 SVGEGT. Trimming shortened V by 3 bases and J by 3 bases, and 15 bases separated the two germline ends. This CDR3 reads CASSYAERAYYEQYF. CDR3 bases: TGTGCCAGCAGTTATGCGGAGCGGGCCTACTACGAGCAGTACTTC.

The rearrangement joins TRBV7-2 to TRBJ2-7; 8 bases agree with TRBD1. J gave up 4 bases and V 5 bases, and 4 bases lay outside the gene matches. CDR1 SGHTA and CDR2 FQGNSA come from the germline V gene. This CDR3 is built from 13 residues. The CDR3 reads CASSPTGGYEQYF. Here the CDR3 DNA reads TGTGCCAGCAGCCCCACAGGGGGATACGAGCAGTACTTC. Based on the CDR3 plus reference TRBV7-2 and TRBJ2-7, the full variable domain is GAGVSQSPSNKVTEKGKDVELRCDPISGHTALYWYRQSLGQGLEFLIYFQGNSAPDKSGLPSDRFSAERTGGSVSTLTIQRTQQEDSAVYLCASSPTGGYEQYFGPGTRLTVT.

The rearrangement joins TRBV7-2 to TRBJ1-3; TRBD1 might be the D (5 bases). The CDR3 is 14 amino acids. CDR1 is SGHTA, CDR2 FQGNSA, per germline. V lost 3 bases and J 1 base, leaving 7 bases between the germline ends. The CDR3 DNA sequence: TGTGCCAGCAGCTTCCAGGGATCTGGAAACACCATATATTTT. It yields the protein CASSFQGSGNTIYF.

This clonotype was seen a handful of times. This chain connects TRBV12-3 or TRBV12-4 to TRBJ2-3, with 9 bases that match TRBD2. Trimming cost V 2 bases and J 1 base; bases outside gene matches: 7. There are 17 residues in the CDR3. CDR3 protein: CASSLWRGGLGTDTQYF. The CDR3 DNA follows: TGTGCCAGCAGTTTATGGCGGGGGGGCCTTGGCACAGATACGCAGTATTTT.

This clonotype was counted between two and nine times. The chain carries TRBV28 and TRBJ2-5; 14 bases are shared with TRBD2. Germline V gene lookup returns CDR1 MDHEN and CDR2 SYDVKM. This CDR3 region has 16 residues. The V segment lost 6 bases and the J segment 7 bases; nucleotides outside the gene matches: 10. DNA for the CDR3: TGTGCCAGCAGCACATCGGGACTAGCGGGGGTCGGGACCCAGTACTTC. This codes for CASSTSGLAGVGTQYF.

This clonotype was seen at least ten times. The chain recombines TRBV4-3 with TRBJ2-2; 8 nucleotides agree with TRBD1. The V segment lost 1 base and the J segment 7 bases; nucleotides outside the gene matches: 11. The length of the CDR3 is 17 residues. CDR1 is LGHNA, CDR2 YSLEER, per germline. The CDR3: CASSQVGTGRNSGELFF. CDR3 coding DNA: TGCGCCAGCAGCCAAGTCGGGACAGGAAGGAATAGCGGGGAGCTGTTTTTT.

This clonotype came up a few times. This chain joins TRBV7-2 and TRBJ2-3; 8 bases are a match to TRBD2. The V gene end was trimmed by 1 base and the J gene end by 1 base; junction bases not matched to a gene: 4. This CDR3 has 16 residues. Germline assignment: CDR1 SGHTA and CDR2 FQGNSA. CDR3 sequence: CASSLGGGRGTDTQYF. DNA of the CDR3: TGTGCCAGCAGCTTAGGCGGGGGGAGGGGCACAGATACGCAGTATTTT. Full variable domain (remainder filled in from reference TRBV7-2 and TRBJ2-3): GAGVSQSPSNKVTEKGKDVELRCDPISGHTALYWYRQSLGQGLEFLIYFQGNSAPDKSGLPSDRFSAERTGGSVSTLTIQRTQQEDSAVYLCASSLGGGRGTDTQYFGPGTRLTVL.

In this sample, this clonotype turned up a few times. The chain combines TRBV27 with TRBJ1-5, with D unresolved. This CDR3 is 14 amino acids long. CDR1 is MNHEY and CDR2 is SMNVEV in the germline V gene (reference sequence). V lost 8 bases, J lost 8 bases, and 19 bases lay in between. This CDR3 reads CASGPRTSVKPQHF. The CDR3 region has the DNA TGTGCCAGCGGACCCCGGACTTCGGTAAAGCCCCAGCATTTT.

This clonotype was seen only a few times. The gene calls are TRBV6-2 or TRBV6-3 and TRBJ1-2; TRBD1 agrees at 8 bases. Looked up from germline, CDR1 is MNHEY and CDR2 is SVGEGT. V trimming: 6 bases; J trimming: 7 bases; junction bases outside the gene matches: 16. This CDR3 is built from 16 residues. CDR3 amino acids: CASRGQGTGGRIGYTF. DNA of the CDR3: TGTGCCAGCAGGGGACAAGGGACAGGAGGTCGTATTGGCTACACCTTC.

This clonotype was counted many times. The V and J genes are TRBV4-1 and TRBJ1-4; D unclear. V gave up 4 bases and J gave up 5 bases, with 8 bases separating them. The CDR3 sequence is 13 residues long. Germline V CDR1 and CDR2: MGHRA, YSYEKL. The CDR3 coding sequence is TGCGCCAGCAGCCTGCTTGGGAATGAAAAACTGTTTTTT. Translating it yields CASSLLGNEKLFF.

This clonotype was seen many times. The V and J genes are TRBV24-1 and TRBJ2-1; TRBD2 agrees at 13 bases. The CDR3 consists of 17 residues. With V trimmed by 4 bases and J by 1 base, 3 bases remained unmatched. In germline, CDR1 is KGHDR, CDR2 SFDVKD. The CDR3 sequence is CATSDTSGGASYNEQFF. The CDR3 bases are TGTGCCACCAGTGACACTAGCGGGGGGGCGTCCTACAATGAGCAGTTCTTC.

This clonotype has only a few counts. The J gene is TRBJ2-1, the V gene TRBV11-2, with 16 bases aligning to TRBD2. The germline V gene encodes CDR1 SGHAT and CDR2 FQNNGV. V gave up 4 bases and J gave up 1 base; unmatched junction bases: 1. The CDR3 has 17 amino acids. The CDR3 sequence: CASSWGLAGGSYNEQFF. The DNA of the CDR3 is TGTGCCAGCAGCTGGGGACTAGCGGGGGGGTCCTACAATGAGCAGTTCTTC.

This clonotype was counted only a few times. This chain joins TRBV27 and TRBJ2-7, with 10 bases that match TRBD1. Germline V gives CDR1 MNHEY, CDR2 SMNVEV (reference sequence). CDR3 length equals 14 residues. The V and J ends lost 3 bases and 3 bases, in that order; junction bases with no gene match: 2. Here the CDR3 DNA reads TGTGCCAGCAGTTTGACAGGGGGCGACTACGAGCAGTACTTC. This gives the protein CASSLTGGDYEQYF.

V is TRBV2 and J is TRBJ2-1; no clear D. Trimming pared 10 bases from V and 8 bases from J, leaving 6 bases between. The V gene's germline CDR1 is SNHLY and CDR2 FYNNEI. The CDR3 sequence is 9 residues long. The CDR3 DNA reads as TGTGCCATCCGCGATGAGCAGTTCTTC. It encodes CAIRDEQFF. The whole variable domain, filled in from reference TRBV2 and TRBJ2-1, reads EPEVTQTPSHQVTQMGQEVILRCVPISNHLYFYWYRQILGQKVEFLVSFYNNEISEKSEIFDDQFSVERPDGSNFTLKIRSTKLEDSAMYFCAIRDEQFFGPGTRLTVL.

This chain connects TRBV11-2 to TRBJ1-2, with a tentative D call TRBD1 (5 bases). Germline V lookup: CDR1 SGHAT, CDR2 FQNNGV. The CDR3 has 14 residues. The V end lost 6 bases, the J end lost 1 base, and 12 bases lay between the germline ends. The CDR3 DNA follows: TGTGCCAGCAGTTCCCGGGGCTATAACTATGGCTACACCTTC. As protein: CASSSRGYNYGYTF.

The sample holds many counts of this clonotype. This rearrangement joins TRBV7-2 to TRBJ1-5; D gene ambiguous. This CDR3 spans 13 amino acids. V was clipped by 6 bases and J by 2 bases, with 8 bases between them. Germline V lookup: CDR1 SGHTA, CDR2 FQGNSA. The CDR3: CASSLRGNQPQHF. In DNA form, the CDR3 reads TGTGCCAGCAGTTTAAGAGGCAATCAGCCCCAGCATTTT.

This clonotype showed up just a few times. The chain joins TRBV12-3 or TRBV12-4 to TRBJ1-2; TRBD1 matches 8 bases. Trimming cost V 7 bases and J 6 bases; bases outside gene matches: 10. The length of the CDR3 is 14 residues. CDR3 residues: CASTTRGRINGYTF. CDR3 DNA: TGTGCCAGCACCACCAGGGGGCGCATTAATGGCTACACCTTC.

The CDR3 protein is CASSSRSGANVLTF. The CDR3 nucleotides read TGTGCCAGCAGTTCCCGCTCTGGGGCCAACGTCCTGACTTTC. The J gene is TRBJ2-6, the V gene TRBV28; D is ambiguous. Trimming shortened V by 4 bases and J by 0 bases, and 4 bases separated the two germline ends. Germline V CDR1 and CDR2: MDHEN, SYDVKM. CDR3 length: 14 residues.

This clonotype was observed many times. This chain links TRBV10-3 with TRBJ2-3; D call uncertain. CDR3 length equals 14 residues. V was clipped by 2 bases and J by 4 bases, with 10 bases between them. CDR1 and CDR2 (germline): ENHRY, SYGVKD. The CDR3 DNA is TGTGCCATCAGTGAGAAATCGGGCGCAGATACGCAGTATTTT. The encoded protein is CAISEKSGADTQYF.